A single T cell receptor beta chain is shown here with its context. This entry is derived from a study of blood T cell repertoires in COVID-19. Looking at the study overall: T cells, B-cell-depleted T cells, or PBMCs supplied cDNA or gDNA.

Libraries were prepared by immunoSEQ multiplex PCR; TCRdb keeps only in-frame clonotypes and omits some of them. The table records about 190,000 clones, more than 60% of them present only once. Specimen: peripheral blood. This receptor was obtained from a man between 45 and 60 years old who had recovered from COVID-19.

The CDR3 sequence: CSVTGLAGGRYNEQFF. Here the CDR3 DNA reads TGCAGCGTGACAGGGTTAGCGGGAGGGAGGTACAATGAGCAGTTCTTC. This sequence joins TRBV29-1 and TRBJ2-1, with 11 positions matching TRBD2. The V gene end was trimmed by 6 bases and the J gene end by 4 bases; junction bases not matched to a gene: 11. CDR1 SQVTM and CDR2 ANQGSEA come from the germline V gene. The CDR3 is made up of 16 amino acids.